A selection of T cell receptor beta chains follows, all from one sample in a study of human T cells and chemical hapten exposure. One entry per CDR3 protein, called by TCRdb with MiXCR from the RACE reads. The profile shows roughly 90,000 distinct CDR3 sequences, 9.5% to 13% of them singletons. The specimen was whole blood, collected in connection with sensitization to the hapten diphenylcyclopropenone (DPC). These receptor sequences come from a woman aged 25 to 39 with alopecia areata. Some clones in this sample may be carry-over from other donors' samples. The CDR3 runs from the conserved cysteine through the conserved F or W. The D gene is left open where the match is weak. Expanded clones get a size class; other rows say once, few or many, or leave the size out.

cdr3_aa cdr3_nt d_call clone_size j_call v_call
CASSITIQGARIVVGNQPQHF TGTGCCAGCAGTATTACTATACAGGGGGCAAGAATTGTCGTGGGCAATCAGCCCCAGCATTTT TRBD1 many TRBJ1-5 TRBV6-7
CSASGRQETQYF TGCAGTGCTAGCGGGAGGCAAGAGACCCAGTACTTC TRBD2 many TRBJ2-5 TRBV20-1
CASSDMVVDYGYTF TGTGCCAGCAGCGATATGGTAGTTGACTATGGCTACACCTTC . many TRBJ1-2 TRBV12-3/TRBV12-4
CASSFSSSTSGNTIYF TGTGCCAGCAGTTTCAGTAGTTCGACATCTGGAAACACCATATATTTT . few TRBJ1-3 TRBV27
CASSSQGYGNTIYF TGCGCCAGCAGCTCGCAGGGGTATGGAAACACCATATATTTT . . TRBJ1-3 TRBV5-1
CASSPQDYEQYF TGTGCCAGCAGTCCCCAGGACTACGAGCAGTACTTC . many TRBJ2-7 TRBV6-2/TRBV6-3
CASSQGMENQPQHF TGCGCCAGCAGCCAAGGCATGGAAAATCAGCCCCAGCATTTT . once TRBJ1-5 TRBV4-3
CASSPAQQGQETQYF TGTGCCAGCAGTCCCGCGCAACAGGGTCAAGAGACCCAGTACTTC . many TRBJ2-5 TRBV28
CASSEITRSEAFF TGTGCCAGCAGTGAAATTACACGGAGTGAAGCTTTCTTT . many TRBJ1-1 TRBV2
CASTPRLAGRTGELFF TGTGCCAGCACCCCCAGACTAGCGGGCCGCACCGGGGAGCTGTTTTTT TRBD2 many TRBJ2-2 TRBV12-3/TRBV12-4
CASSPRPADRGEKLFF TGTGCCAGCTCACCACGCCCAGCAGACAGAGGTGAAAAACTGTTTTTT . many TRBJ1-4 TRBV18
CSVGTVNTGELFF TGCAGCGTTGGGACAGTGAACACCGGGGAGCTGTTTTTT . . TRBJ2-2 TRBV29-1
CASSFQGPNSNQPQHF TGTGCCAGCAGCTTTCAAGGGCCGAATAGCAATCAGCCCCAGCATTTT . . TRBJ1-5 TRBV5-6
CASKGYRGLQPQHF TGTGCCAGCAAAGGGTACAGGGGGCTACAGCCCCAGCATTTT TRBD1 . TRBJ1-5 TRBV2
CASKAAGGTVIRETQYF TGTGCCAGCAAAGCCGCGGGGGGGACTGTTATCCGAGAGACCCAGTACTTC TRBD2 many TRBJ2-5 TRBV6-2/TRBV6-3
CSVEGDRPFISLRNTEAFF TGCAGCGTTGAAGGGGACAGGCCTTTCATCTCCTTGAGGAACACTGAAGCTTTCTTT TRBD1 few TRBJ1-1 TRBV29-1
CASSQDLGELVHEQYF TGCGCCAGCAGCCAAGATCTGGGGGAACTAGTCCACGAGCAGTACTTC . . TRBJ2-7 TRBV4-3
CASSLKSRETQYF TGTGCCAGCAGCTTGAAGTCCAGGGAGACCCAGTACTTC . . TRBJ2-5 TRBV5-5
CASSQSGVTQYF TGTGCCAGCAGCCAGAGCGGGGTTACGCAGTATTTT TRBD2 . TRBJ2-3 TRBV28
CASSSTRTSGSKTQYF TGTGCCAGCAGCTCTACACGGACTAGCGGGAGTAAGACCCAGTACTTC TRBD2 many TRBJ2-5 TRBV7-9
CASSEGGTRNTEAFF TGTGCCAGCAGTGAAGGCGGGACACGGAACACTGAAGCTTTCTTT . many TRBJ1-1 TRBV6-1
CASSRVSSNTGELFF TGTGCCAGCAGCCGGGTTAGCTCGAACACCGGGGAGCTGTTTTTT . many TRBJ2-2 TRBV3-1
CSADRYTDTQYF TGCAGTGCGGACCGCTACACAGATACGCAGTATTTT . many TRBJ2-3 TRBV20-1
CASSLSHSRRTGELFF TGTGCCAGCAGTTTATCCCATAGTCGGAGGACCGGGGAGCTGTTTTTT . few TRBJ2-2 TRBV28
CASSPQRVNTEAFF TGTGCCAGCTCACCACAAAGGGTGAACACTGAAGCTTTCTTT . many TRBJ1-1 TRBV18
CASSDLSGGFTDTQYF TGTGCCAGCAGTGATTTGAGCGGGGGGTTCACAGATACGCAGTATTTT TRBD2 . TRBJ2-3 TRBV6-5
CASSAGVAVGSTGELFF TGTGCCAGCAGCGCTGGGGTCGCGGTGGGGTCTACCGGGGAGCTGTTTTTT . many TRBJ2-2 TRBV5-5
CASSPLDSYEQYF TGTGCCAGCAGTCCCCTGGACAGCTACGAGCAGTACTTC . many TRBJ2-7 TRBV6-1
CASSLHKGGPNTGELFF TGCGCCAGCAGCCTCCACAAGGGGGGCCCGAACACCGGGGAGCTGTTTTTT . many TRBJ2-2 TRBV4-1
CASSTGTGGMVTDTQYF TGTGCCAGCAGTACCGGGACAGGGGGAATGGTCACAGATACGCAGTATTTT TRBD1 many TRBJ2-3 TRBV2
CASSLESNEQFF TGTGCCAGCAGTTTAGAGAGCAATGAGCAGTTCTTC . few TRBJ2-1 TRBV28
CASNQGGSGELFF TGTGCCAGCAACCAGGGAGGGTCCGGGGAGCTGTTTTTT TRBD2 many TRBJ2-2 TRBV12-3/TRBV12-4
CASSYGMGPYEQYF TGTGCCAGCAGTTACGGGATGGGGCCCTACGAGCAGTACTTC . many TRBJ2-7 TRBV6-5
CSARDLRDKETQYF TGCAGTGCTAGAGATCTGAGGGATAAGGAGACCCAGTACTTC . many TRBJ2-5 TRBV20-1
CASSYRGNTEAFF TGTGCCAGCAGTTACAGGGGAAACACTGAAGCTTTCTTT . few TRBJ1-1 TRBV6-2/TRBV6-3
CSAQRGTAGEQYF TGCAGTGCTCAGAGGGGGACAGCGGGGGAGCAGTACTTC . . TRBJ2-7 TRBV20-1
CASSLARTGWGTQYF TGTGCCAGCAGCTTAGCCCGGACAGGTTGGGGTACGCAGTATTTT TRBD1 few TRBJ2-3 TRBV7-2
CASSQDRGGSDTQYF TGTGCCAGCAGCCAAGATCGTGGGGGATCAGATACGCAGTATTTT . many TRBJ2-3 TRBV4-2
CASWGVLDNEQFF TGTGCCAGCTGGGGGGTCCTTGACAATGAGCAGTTCTTC . many TRBJ2-1 TRBV6-1
CSVAQTVETGELFF TGCAGCGTTGCCCAGACAGTCGAGACCGGGGAGCTGTTTTTT . many TRBJ2-2 TRBV29-1